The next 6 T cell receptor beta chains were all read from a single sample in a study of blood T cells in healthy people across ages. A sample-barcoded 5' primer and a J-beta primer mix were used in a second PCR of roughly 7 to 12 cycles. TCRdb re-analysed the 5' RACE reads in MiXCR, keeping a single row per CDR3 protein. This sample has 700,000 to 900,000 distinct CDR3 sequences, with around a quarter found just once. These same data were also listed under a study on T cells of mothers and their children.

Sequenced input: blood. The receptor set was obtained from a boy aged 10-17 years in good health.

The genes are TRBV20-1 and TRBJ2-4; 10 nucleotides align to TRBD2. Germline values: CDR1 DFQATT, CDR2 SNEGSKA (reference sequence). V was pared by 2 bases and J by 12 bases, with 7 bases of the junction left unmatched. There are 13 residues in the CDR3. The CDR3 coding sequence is TGCAGTGCTAGATTCCCAGCGGGGGGGCCTCAGTACTTC. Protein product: CSARFPAGGPQYF.

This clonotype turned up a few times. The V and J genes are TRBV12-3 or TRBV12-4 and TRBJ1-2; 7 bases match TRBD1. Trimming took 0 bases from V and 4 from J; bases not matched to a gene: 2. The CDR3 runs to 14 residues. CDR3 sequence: CASSLASGGYGYTF. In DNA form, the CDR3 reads TGTGCCAGCAGTTTAGCATCAGGGGGCTATGGCTACACCTTC.

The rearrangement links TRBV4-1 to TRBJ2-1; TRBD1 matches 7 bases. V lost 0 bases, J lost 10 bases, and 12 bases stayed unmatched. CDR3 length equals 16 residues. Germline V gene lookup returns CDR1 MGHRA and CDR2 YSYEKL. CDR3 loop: CASSQEGSYRGSEQFF. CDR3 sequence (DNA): TGCGCCAGCAGCCAAGAAGGGAGTTACAGGGGAAGCGAGCAGTTCTTC.

The CDR3 spells CASSVTGLENIQYF. The CDR3 nucleotides read TGTGCCAGCAGCGTGACAGGGTTGGAAAACATTCAGTACTTC. The chain combines TRBV7-3 with TRBJ2-4, with 7 bases identical to TRBD1. Trimming took 5 bases from V and 5 from J; bases not matched to a gene: 6. The CDR3 is 14 amino acids. CDR1 is SGHTA, CDR2 FQGTGA, per germline.

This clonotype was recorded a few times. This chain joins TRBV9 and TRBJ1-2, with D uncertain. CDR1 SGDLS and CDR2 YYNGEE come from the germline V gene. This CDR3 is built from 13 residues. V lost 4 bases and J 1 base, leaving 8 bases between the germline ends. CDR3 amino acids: CASSPTNNYGYTF. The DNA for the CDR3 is TGTGCCAGCAGCCCAACTAATAACTATGGCTACACCTTC.

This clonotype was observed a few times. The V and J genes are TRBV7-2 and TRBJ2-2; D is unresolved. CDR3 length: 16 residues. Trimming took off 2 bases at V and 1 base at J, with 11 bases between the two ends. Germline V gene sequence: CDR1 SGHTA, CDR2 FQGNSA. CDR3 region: CASSLSRKGNTGELFF. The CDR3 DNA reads TGTGCCAGCAGCTTATCCCGAAAAGGGAACACCGGGGAGCTGTTTTTT.